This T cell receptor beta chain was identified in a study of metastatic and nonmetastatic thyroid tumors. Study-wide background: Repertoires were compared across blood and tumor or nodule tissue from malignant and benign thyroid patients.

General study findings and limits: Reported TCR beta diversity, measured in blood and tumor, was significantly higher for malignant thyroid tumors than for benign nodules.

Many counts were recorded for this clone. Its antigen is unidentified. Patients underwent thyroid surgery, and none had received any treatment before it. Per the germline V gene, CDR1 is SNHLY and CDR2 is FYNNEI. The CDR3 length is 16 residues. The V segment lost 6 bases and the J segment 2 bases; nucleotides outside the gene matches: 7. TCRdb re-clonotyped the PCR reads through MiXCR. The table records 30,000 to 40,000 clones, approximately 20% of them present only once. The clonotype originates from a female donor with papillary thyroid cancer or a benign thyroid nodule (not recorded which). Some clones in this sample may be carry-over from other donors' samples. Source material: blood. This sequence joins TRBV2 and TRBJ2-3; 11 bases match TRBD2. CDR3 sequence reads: CASSKGTSGSTDTQYF. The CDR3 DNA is TGTGCCAGCAGCAAGGGGACTAGCGGATCCACAGATACGCAGTATTTT.